This T cell receptor beta chain originates from a study of T cell responses to AZD1222 COVID-19 vaccine. Study details: Second-dose timings of about 4 or about 12 weeks were pooled.

Study-wide results and limits: When two AZD1222 doses had been given, Spike-specific TCR breadth and depth rose. Only five or six individuals given AZD1222 were seropositive at baseline. Clonal diversity may have been underestimated, and the donors were mostly white British, with more females than males.

This table comes from immunoSEQ multiplex PCR, and its TCRdb copy is limited to in-frame clones, with some not included. Of around 160,000 clones listed, approximately 88% are singletons. Remarks on this clone: The antigen is unknown.

Between the trimmed V and J ends, which lost 3 bases and 4 bases, there was a span of 15 bases. The CDR3 covers 15 residues. The germline CDR1 and CDR2 sequences are KGHSH and LQKENI. This rearrangement joins TRBV18 to TRBJ1-2; D possibly corresponds to TRBD1 (6 bases). This specimen consisted of peripheral blood, obtained on day 0 of AZD1222 vaccination. The receptor's source is an adult in good health. CDR3 in amino acids: CASSPMEGHLYGYTF. Here the CDR3 DNA reads TGTGCCAGCTCACCGATGGAGGGACACCTCTATGGCTACACCTTC. The full variable domain, with the rest looked up from reference TRBV18 and TRBJ1-2, is NAGVMQNPRHLVRRRGQEARLRCSPMKGHSHVYWYRQLPEEGLKFMVYLQKENIIDESGMPKERFSAEFPKEGPSILRIQQVVRGDSAAYFCASSPMEGHLYGYTFGSGTRLTVV.